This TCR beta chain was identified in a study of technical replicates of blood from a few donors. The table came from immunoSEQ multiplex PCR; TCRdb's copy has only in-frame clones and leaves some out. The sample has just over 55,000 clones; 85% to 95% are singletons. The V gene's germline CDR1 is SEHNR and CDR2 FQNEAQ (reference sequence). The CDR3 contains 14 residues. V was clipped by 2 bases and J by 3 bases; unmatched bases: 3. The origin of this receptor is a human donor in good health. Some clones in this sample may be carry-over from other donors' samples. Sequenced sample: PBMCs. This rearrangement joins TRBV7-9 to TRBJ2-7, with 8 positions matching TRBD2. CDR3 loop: CASSLSGSGYEQYF. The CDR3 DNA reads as TGTGCCAGCAGCTTAAGCGGGAGTGGCTACGAGCAGTACTTC.